Reported below is one T cell receptor (beta chain). As yet, its antigen is unknown. The CDR3 runs 16 residues. Trimming stripped 5 bases from V and 1 base from J, with 16 bases between. CDR1 is SGHDT, CDR2 YYEEEE, per germline. Assay used: immunoSEQ multiplex PCR; TCRdb lists only in-frame clones, some missing. The data hold thousands of clones, with approximately 69% observed a single time. These data come from a study of T cell repertoires in ileal Crohn's disease. Study background: Operated complications were stricturing disease (about 60%) and penetrating disease (around 40%).

As to time point: neoterminal ileum biopsy at postoperative endoscopy, about 6 months after surgery. Study results and limitations: All patients with clonality above 26.8% had endoscopic recurrence.

The sequencing sample was made of ileal tissue. This receptor was identified in an adult with Crohn's disease. This chain links TRBV5-6 with TRBJ1-3; D is unclear. The CDR3 region has the DNA TGTGCCAGCAGTCTTCCGGGAAGGCTTTCTGGAAACACCATATATTTT. This translates into CASSLPGRLSGNTIYF.